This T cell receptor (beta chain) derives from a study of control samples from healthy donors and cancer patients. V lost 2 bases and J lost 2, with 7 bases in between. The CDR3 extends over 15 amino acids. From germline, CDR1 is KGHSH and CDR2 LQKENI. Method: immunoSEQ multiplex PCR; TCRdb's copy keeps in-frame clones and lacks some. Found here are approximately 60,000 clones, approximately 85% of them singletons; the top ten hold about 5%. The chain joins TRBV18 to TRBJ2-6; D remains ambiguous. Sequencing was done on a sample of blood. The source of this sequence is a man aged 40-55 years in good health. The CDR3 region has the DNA TGTGCCAGCTCACCATCCACGGCTGGGGCCAACGTCCTGACTTTC. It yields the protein CASSPSTAGANVLTF.